The entry that follows covers one TCR beta chain sequence. A multiplex PCR was run with 60 Vbeta primers and 13 Jbeta primers. Sequencing was performed with immunoSEQ multiplex PCR; in TCRdb, only in-frame clones are kept and a portion is missing. Of some 140,000 clones listed, about two thirds were seen once; the top ten hold around 2.5%. The CDR3 is 13 amino acids. Trimming removed 8 bases from V and 4 bases from J; junction bases left unmatched: 3. Germline loops: CDR1 MNHNS, CDR2 SASEGT. The entry originates in a study of cytomegalovirus exposure and HLA in healthy donors. V is TRBV6-1 and J is TRBJ1-4; 8 nucleotides agree with TRBD1. The sample consisted of PBMCs. This TCR derives from a woman between 35 and 50 years old in good health and CMV-seronegative. In DNA, the CDR3 is TGTGCCAGCGGACAGGGCTTTAATGAAAAACTGTTTTTT. The encoded protein is CASGQGFNEKLFF.